A selection of T cell receptor beta chains follows, all from one sample in a study of T cell responses to AZD1222 COVID-19 vaccine. The table came from immunoSEQ multiplex PCR; TCRdb's copy has only in-frame clones and leaves some out. The table includes about 150,000 clones, 86% detected once. The sample was peripheral blood, taken 28 days after the second AZD1222 dose. The receptors derive from an adult who received the AZD1222 COVID-19 vaccine. CDR3s include the opening cysteine and the closing phenylalanine or tryptophan. A D gene is named only where the DNA matches it firmly.

d_call j_call v_call cdr3_aa
TRBD1 TRBJ1-2 TRBV12-3/TRBV12-4 CASREQGADGYTF
NA TRBJ1-1 TRBV6-2/TRBV6-3 CASSDPISRGHTEAFF
NA TRBJ1-3 TRBV7-6 CASSSVTGGGNTIYF
NA TRBJ2-2 TRBV11-2 CASSLGGWGGGELFF
NA TRBJ1-1 TRBV19 CASSIAMNTEAFF
NA TRBJ2-3 TRBV9 CASSAPQGASPDTQYF
NA TRBJ2-3 TRBV11-2 CASSLGVSDTQYF
TRBD1 TRBJ1-6 TRBV29-1 CSAKTGSSYNSPLHF
TRBD2 TRBJ2-1 TRBV19 CASSMVVLAGGPENEQFF
TRBD1 TRBJ1-2 TRBV6-6 CASSYSSAGTGAGYTF
NA TRBJ2-3 TRBV6-5 CASSSPGNTDTQYF
NA TRBJ2-1 TRBV11-2 CASSLGEYEQFF
NA TRBJ1-2 TRBV7-8 CASSPTGGPVGYGYTF
TRBD2 TRBJ2-1 TRBV5-4 CASSRTSGRDNEQFF
TRBD1 TRBJ1-5 TRBV19 CASARTGDYQPQHF
TRBD1 TRBJ1-4 TRBV20-1 CSAIDWGQGSEKLFF
TRBD1 TRBJ1-4 TRBV19 CASSTDRYNEKLFF
NA TRBJ1-4 TRBV7-9 CASSLVPQEPNEKLFF
TRBD2 TRBJ2-7 TRBV4-2 CASSPTRSGGGLAGGTYEQYF
TRBD1 TRBJ1-3 TRBV3-1/TRBV3-2 CASSQVGTGAGNTIYF
NA TRBJ1-4 TRBV19 CASSAEWGGRAEKLFF
TRBD2 TRBJ2-3 TRBV5-1 CASSTLGGVITDTQYF
TRBD2 TRBJ2-1 TRBV4-2 CASSQLAGASLVYEQFF
NA TRBJ1-2 TRBV18 CASSPDAGGYTF
NA TRBJ2-3 TRBV27 CASSLGWTSTDTQYF
NA TRBJ1-1 TRBV19 CASSQQVPESLTEAFF
NA TRBJ1-1 TRBV6-5 CASNRPQGGGTEAFF
TRBD2 TRBJ2-1 TRBV2 CASSVGGANEQFF
NA TRBJ1-1 TRBV6-6 CASSWGRDTEAFF
TRBD2 TRBJ2-1 TRBV3-1/TRBV3-2 CASSQDLTSGGGDEQFF
NA TRBJ2-3 TRBV27 CASSWNRETDTQYF
TRBD2 TRBJ2-3 TRBV7-6 CASSSTTSGGTTDTQYF
TRBD1 TRBJ1-2 TRBV27 CASSFQGGNYGYTF
NA TRBJ1-1 TRBV30 CAWVGAGGVVNTEAFF
NA TRBJ1-5 TRBV7-2 CASSFGGAGNQPQHF
NA TRBJ1-2 TRBV5-1 CASSLDLQGRGYTF
TRBD1 TRBJ1-3 TRBV28 CASLDREGNTIYF
NA TRBJ2-5 TRBV12-3/TRBV12-4 CASRPRIAETQYF
NA TRBJ1-2 TRBV18 CASSTGGEYGGGYGYTF
NA TRBJ2-2 TRBV19 CASSPRGRSAGGELFF
NA TRBJ2-7 TRBV9 CASSPSGWHHEQYF
NA TRBJ1-1 TRBV27 CASSLNGQHTEAFF